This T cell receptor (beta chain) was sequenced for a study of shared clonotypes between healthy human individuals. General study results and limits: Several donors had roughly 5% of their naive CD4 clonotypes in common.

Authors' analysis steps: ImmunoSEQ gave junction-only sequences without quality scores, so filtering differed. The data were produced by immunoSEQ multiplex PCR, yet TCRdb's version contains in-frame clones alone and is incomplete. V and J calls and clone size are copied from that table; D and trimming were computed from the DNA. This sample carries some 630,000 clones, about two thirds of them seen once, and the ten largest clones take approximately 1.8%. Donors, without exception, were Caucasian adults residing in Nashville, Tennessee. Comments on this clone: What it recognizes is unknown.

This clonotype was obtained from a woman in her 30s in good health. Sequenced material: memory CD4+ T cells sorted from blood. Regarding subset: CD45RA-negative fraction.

The CDR3 region has the DNA TGTGCCAGCAGCTTAGTAGCGCTTAGTACCCTGGTGGCAGATACGCAGTATTTT. It codes for CASSLVALSTLVADTQYF. The rearrangement joins TRBV7-2 to TRBJ2-3; possibly TRBD2 for D (5 bases). There are 18 residues in the CDR3. Germline V CDR1 and CDR2: SGHTA, FQGNSA. V was pared by 1 base and J by 4 bases, with 21 bases between.